The 7 T cell receptor beta chains listed next were all sequenced from one sample in a study of cytomegalovirus exposure and HLA in healthy donors. A multiplex PCR was run with 60 Vbeta primers and 13 Jbeta primers. Assay: immunoSEQ multiplex PCR; the TCRdb copy retains only in-frame clones and omits some. The data show 210,000 or so clones, 87% seen once. The sequenced material came from PBMCs. These receptor sequences come from a man aged 25-40 years in good health and CMV-seronegative.

This chain uses TRBV6-6 with TRBJ2-3; 10 bases fit TRBD1. J lost 4 bases, V lost 5 bases, and 6 bases had no gene match. The CDR3 spans 15 residues. Germline values: CDR1 MNHNY, CDR2 SVGAGI (reference sequence). The CDR3 loop is CASSQRQGAPDTQYF. In DNA form, the CDR3 reads TGTGCCAGCAGTCAACGACAGGGGGCCCCAGATACGCAGTATTTT.

The V gene is TRBV27, the J gene TRBJ2-1; 9 nucleotides match TRBD2. Germline trimming cut 6 bases from V and 9 bases from J; bases unmatched to any gene: 6. The CDR3 totals 13 residues. Germline V gives CDR1 MNHEY, CDR2 SMNVEV (reference sequence). The CDR3 bases are TGTGCCAGCAGGACTAGCGGCCTTGTTGAGCAGTTCTTC. It translates to CASRTSGLVEQFF.

This clone occurred a few times. The rearrangement links TRBV15 to TRBJ2-2; 7 positions match TRBD1. Germline-derived CDR1 and CDR2 are LNHNV and YYDKDF (reference sequence). CDR3 size: 14 residues. Losses at the gene ends were 7 bases for V and 7 bases for J; bases not matched to a gene: 9. Here the CDR3 reads CATNDGQVGGELFF. The CDR3 DNA follows: TGTGCCACCAACGACGGACAGGTCGGCGGGGAGCTGTTTTTT.

The chain combines TRBV30 with TRBJ1-1; D remains unclear. In germline, CDR1 is GTSNPN, CDR2 SVGIG (reference sequence). There are 13 residues in the CDR3. V was shortened by 2 bases and J by 3 bases, with 10 bases between the two germline ends. CDR3 region: CAWSPGMDTEAFF. The CDR3, as DNA: TGTGCCTGGAGTCCGGGGATGGACACTGAAGCTTTCTTT.

The V gene is TRBV5-6, the J gene TRBJ2-2; 9 nucleotides match TRBD2. This CDR3 is 14 amino acids long. Unmatched junction bases numbered 4, after V lost 8 bases and J lost 2 bases. Germline V gives CDR1 SGHDT, CDR2 YYEEEE. This CDR3 reads CASLAGVNTGELFF. In DNA, the CDR3 is TGTGCCAGTTTAGCGGGAGTAAACACCGGGGAGCTGTTTTTT.

This clone showed up just a few times. The chain carries TRBV2 and TRBJ1-1, with 7 bases aligning to TRBD1. Unmatched junction bases numbered 2, after V lost 0 bases and J lost 1 base. Germline CDR1 and CDR2: SNHLY and FYNNEI. This CDR3 comprises 15 residues. The CDR3 reads CASSEARTGNTEAFF. The CDR3 region has the DNA TGTGCCAGCAGTGAAGCTAGGACAGGGAACACTGAAGCTTTCTTT.

This chain joins TRBV5-6 and TRBJ1-1, with D hard to call. V was shortened by 4 bases and J by 0 bases, with 10 bases between the two germline ends. The CDR3 runs to 14 residues. The germline gives CDR1 SGHDT, CDR2 YYEEEE. The CDR3 spells CASSLEQLNTEAFF. DNA for the CDR3: TGTGCCAGCAGCCTGGAACAGCTGAACACTGAAGCTTTCTTT.